The 21 T cell receptor beta chains presented below share a single source sample, sequenced in a study of beta chain features in type 1 diabetes (dated by TCRdb to 2017 to 2018). Libraries were constructed by the immunoSEQ multiplex PCR assay. The High Capacity cDNA Reverse Transcription Kit was used to reverse transcribe all of the isolated RNA, meaning that expressed TCRB transcripts were what got sequenced. Drawn from immuneACCESS, this table holds only the in-frame rearrangements with V and J called that TCRdb kept. Clones are partly lost; checked studies trace under half to an unresolved V gene and leave the rest unexplained. The sample has fewer than 350,000 clones on record, around 7.3% of them singletons. Roughly 1% of the sample is in the top ten clones. The sample consisted of central memory CD4+ T cells from blood. Source of these receptors: a woman aged 18-29 years in good health.

The genes are TRBV9 and TRBJ2-6; possibly TRBD1 for D (6 bases). V was pared by 7 bases and J by 0 bases, with 11 bases between. This CDR3 has 15 amino acids. Germline assignment: CDR1 SGDLS and CDR2 YYNGEE. CDR3 nucleotides: TGTGCCAGCGGCCCCAGGGGCTCTGGGGCCAACGTCCTGACTTTC. Encoded protein: CASGPRGSGANVLTF.

This chain uses TRBV27 with TRBJ2-5, with 14 positions matching TRBD2. The CDR3 has 16 amino acids. Per germline, CDR1 MNHEY and CDR2 SMNVEV (reference sequence). J was trimmed by 5 bases and V by 5 bases; bases with no gene match: 7. CDR3 bases: TGTGCCAGCAGTCCAGGGACTAGCGGGAGCGTGGAGACCCAGTACTTC. Translated: CASSPGTSGSVETQYF.

The chain couples TRBV5-1 to TRBJ1-4, with 7 nucleotides matching TRBD1. V shed 0 bases and J 3 bases; nucleotides not matched to a gene: 2. This CDR3 is built from 15 residues. The germline V gene encodes CDR1 SGHRS and CDR2 YFSETQ. The CDR3 bases are TGCGCCAGCAGCTTGGCCGGGACAGCTAATGAAAAACTGTTTTTT. This gives the protein CASSLAGTANEKLFF.

This clone occurred many times. The genes are TRBV14 and TRBJ2-1; maybe TRBD2 (5 bases). Germline lookup yields CDR1 SGHDN and CDR2 FVKESK. V lost 1 base and J 7 bases, leaving 17 bases between the germline ends. The CDR3 is 16 residues long. CDR3: CASSQVAGRITNEQFF. CDR3 nucleotide sequence: TGTGCCAGCAGCCAAGTTGCGGGTCGGATTACAAATGAGCAGTTCTTC.

J is TRBJ1-5 and V is TRBV27; unclear D gene. V was clipped by 4 bases and J by 0 bases, with 7 bases between them. The CDR3 extends over 14 amino acids. In germline, CDR1 is MNHEY, CDR2 SMNVEV (reference sequence). The CDR3 sequence: CASSYKASNQPQHF. The DNA of the CDR3 is TGTGCCAGCAGTTACAAGGCTAGCAATCAGCCCCAGCATTTT.

This clone was observed a few times. J is TRBJ2-5 and V is TRBV9, with a possible D match to TRBD2 (6 bases). CDR1 is SGDLS and CDR2 is YYNGEE in the germline V gene. CDR3 length: 14 residues. Trimming took off 0 bases at V and 0 bases at J, with 6 bases between the two ends. The CDR3 region has the DNA TGTGCCAGCAGCGTAGGGGACTACCAAGAGACCCAGTACTTC. Protein product: CASSVGDYQETQYF.

In this sample, this clone turned up a few times. J is TRBJ1-5 and V is TRBV4-2; D not certain. Deletions cut 6 bases from V and 0 bases from J, with 12 bases between. The CDR3 has 15 amino acids. CDR1 is LGHNA, CDR2 YNFKEQ, per germline. The CDR3 DNA is TGTGCCAGCAGGGAAACTGTATTTAGCAATCAGCCCCAGCATTTT. Its protein is CASRETVFSNQPQHF.

CDR3: CASSKGTSGHEQYV. CDR3 DNA sequence: TGTGCCAGCAGCAAAGGGACTAGCGGCCACGAGCAGTACGTC. V is TRBV28 and J is TRBJ2-7; TRBD2 aligns across 11 bases. The germline V gene has CDR1 MDHEN and CDR2 SYDVKM. Unmatched junction bases numbered 6, after V lost 6 bases and J lost 5 bases. The CDR3 loop spans 14 amino acids.

This chain connects TRBV7-8 to TRBJ2-2, with TRBD2 matching over 8 bases. This CDR3 is 15 amino acids long. Germline V gene sequence: CDR1 SGHVS, CDR2 FQNEAQ. The ends lost 9 bases at V and 6 bases at J; junction bases unmatched: 12. This CDR3 is CASGAFSGVPGELFF. The DNA of the CDR3 is TGTGCCAGTGGGGCCTTTAGCGGGGTACCCGGGGAGCTGTTTTTT.

This clone turned up a few times. This chain links TRBV7-9 with TRBJ1-3; a possible D gene is TRBD1 (6 bases). From germline, CDR1 is SEHNR and CDR2 FQNEAQ (reference sequence). V was trimmed by 5 bases and J by 0 bases, leaving 14 bases between them. CDR3 length: 16 residues. As DNA, the CDR3 is TGTGCCAGCAGCCCGGGGGCAGGAACCTCTGGAAACACCATATATTTT. Protein sequence: CASSPGAGTSGNTIYF.

The chain has TRBV30 and TRBJ1-1; D perhaps matches TRBD1 (6 bases). The CDR3 sequence is 14 residues long. Trimming shortened V by 4 bases and J by 4 bases, and 16 bases separated the two germline ends. Germline CDR1 is GTSNPN and CDR2 is SVGIG (reference sequence). The CDR3 spells CAWIRGALGTEAFF. Written as DNA, the CDR3 is TGTGCCTGGATACGGGGGGCGCTGGGCACTGAAGCTTTCTTT.

There are many counts of this clone. The chain recombines TRBV18 with TRBJ2-1; possible D gene TRBD2, 5 bases. The germline CDR1 and CDR2 sequences are KGHSH and LQKENI. This CDR3 spans 12 amino acids. Trimming shortened V by 4 bases and J by 10 bases, and 11 bases separated the two germline ends. The CDR3 bases are TGTGCCAGCTCACAGAGGGATCACGAGCAGTTCTTC. It translates to CASSQRDHEQFF.

This clone was seen a handful of times. The chain couples TRBV29-1 to TRBJ1-1; D is unclear. The CDR3 spans 12 residues. V lost 7 bases, J lost 1 base, and 10 bases lay in between. Germline CDR1 reads SQVTM; CDR2 reads ANQGSEA. For the CDR3, the DNA is TGCAGCGCCGCGGACGGGAACACTGAAGCTTTCTTT. This sequence encodes CSAADGNTEAFF.

The table lists this clone with many counts. This chain links TRBV7-9 with TRBJ2-7; D gene uncertain. This CDR3 is built from 12 residues. Trimming took 4 bases from V and 4 from J, leaving 8 bases between them. Germline V gene lookup returns CDR1 SEHNR and CDR2 FQNEAQ (reference sequence). CDR3 region: CASSSLHYEQYF. The CDR3 nucleotides are TGTGCCAGCAGCTCGCTGCATTACGAGCAGTACTTC.

This clone came up once. At one end, the junction sequence differs from germline, possibly due to a read error. CDR3 sequence reads: CASSQDRPVESQYF. The CDR3 nucleotides are TGTGCCAGCAGCCAAGATCGACCCGTAGAGTCCCAGTACTTC. J is TRBJ2-5 and V is TRBV14; no reliable D call. The CDR3 length is 14 residues. Germline CDR1 is SGHDN and CDR2 is FVKESK. Filled out from reference TRBV14 and TRBJ2-5, the complete variable domain reads EAGVTQFPSHSVIEKGQTVTLRCDPISGHDNLYWYRRVMGKEIKFLLHFVKESKQDESGMPNNRFLAERTGGTYSTLKVQPAELEDSGVYFCASSQDRPVESQYFGPGTRLLVL.

V is TRBV6-5 and J is TRBJ1-1; D is undetermined. The CDR3 has 13 residues. V gave up 2 bases and J gave up 6 bases, with 10 bases separating them. From germline, CDR1 is MNHEY and CDR2 SVGAGI. CDR3 bases: TGTGCCAGCAGTTACGGAGCAGCAGCTGAAGCTTTCTTT. Its protein product is CASSYGAAAEAFF.

This clone was recorded a few times. The chain combines TRBV4-3 with TRBJ1-4, with a weak D call TRBD1 (5 bases). V was clipped by 3 bases and J by 8 bases, with 19 bases between them. Germline lookup yields CDR1 LGHNA and CDR2 YSLEER. There are 16 residues in the CDR3. CDR3 bases: TGCGCCAGCAGCCAGCAGGGAGCGGGTATTGGGGAAAAACTGTTTTTT. Amino acids: CASSQQGAGIGEKLFF.

The chain carries TRBV7-6 and TRBJ1-2; 7 bases align to TRBD1. CDR1 and CDR2 (germline): SGHVS, FNYEAQ. This CDR3 is 14 amino acids long. Trimming took 2 bases from V and 7 from J; bases not matched to a gene: 7. The CDR3 protein is CASSLLGDRGGYTF. In nucleotides, the CDR3 is TGTGCCAGCAGCTTACTCGGGGACAGAGGTGGCTACACCTTC.

The chain employs TRBV7-8 and TRBJ2-3, with 12 bases that match TRBD2. J was trimmed by 5 bases and V by 2 bases; bases with no gene match: 2. The germline V gene encodes CDR1 SGHVS and CDR2 FQNEAQ. The length of the CDR3 is 15 residues. CDR3 region: CASSLRLAGVDTQYF. The CDR3 DNA sequence: TGTGCCAGCAGCTTAAGACTAGCGGGGGTAGATACGCAGTATTTT.

The chain couples TRBV11-2 to TRBJ2-7; D uncertain. The CDR3 is 13 amino acids. Trimming left V 2 bases short and J 1 base short, with 6 bases between. Germline lookup yields CDR1 SGHAT and CDR2 FQNNGV. CDR3 DNA sequence: TGTGCCAGCAGCTTATCGGGTTCCTACGAGCAGTACGTC. This encodes CASSLSGSYEQYV.

V is TRBV16 and J is TRBJ2-7; 8 bases agree with TRBD1. This CDR3 has 12 residues. Germline loops: CDR1 KGHSY, CDR2 FQNENV. The V and J ends lost 0 bases and 11 bases, in that order; junction bases with no gene match: 3. The CDR3 reads CASSQSDREKYF. CDR3 DNA: TGTGCCAGCAGCCAATCGGACAGGGAAAAGTACTTC.